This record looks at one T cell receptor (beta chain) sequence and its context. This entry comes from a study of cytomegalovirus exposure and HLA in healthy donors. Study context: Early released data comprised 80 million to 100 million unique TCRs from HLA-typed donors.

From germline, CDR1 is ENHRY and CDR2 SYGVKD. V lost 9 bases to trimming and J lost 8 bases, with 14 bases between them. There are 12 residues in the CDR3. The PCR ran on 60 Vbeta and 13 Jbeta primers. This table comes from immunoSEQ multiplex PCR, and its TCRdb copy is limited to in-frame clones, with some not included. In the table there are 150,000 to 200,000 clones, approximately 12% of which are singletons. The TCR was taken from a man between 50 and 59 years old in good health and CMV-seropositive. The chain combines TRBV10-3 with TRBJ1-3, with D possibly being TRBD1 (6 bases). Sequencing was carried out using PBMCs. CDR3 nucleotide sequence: TGTGCCATACAGGGTCTAGAAGACACCATATATTTT. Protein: CAIQGLEDTIYF.